This TCR beta chain was documented in a study of blood T cell repertoires in COVID-19. Study-wide background: Spain, Italy and the United States supplied samples that represented acute and convalescent COVID-19. Nucleic acid was either cDNA or gDNA, and it came from T cells, B-cell-depleted T cells, or PBMCs.

The sample holds a few counts of this clone. This CDR3 has 18 amino acids. Germline V gene sequence: CDR1 LGHNA, CDR2 YSLEER. V dropped 0 bases and J dropped 4; count of bases not matched to a gene: 13. Under the authors' procedure: Counts of nucleated cells, estimated from reference gene primer amplification, were obtained. Clones were sequenced by immunoSEQ multiplex PCR, and TCRdb holds only the in-frame ones, with some missing. From that table come the V and J calls and clone size; the DNA was used to work out D and trimming. Among roughly 100,000 clones listed, 69% were seen once. This clonotype originated in a man older than 75 with acute or convalescent COVID-19. Specimen: peripheral blood. V gene TRBV4-3 combines with J gene TRBJ2-3; 7 nucleotides agree with TRBD2. CDR3 sequence reads: CASSQEGQRGDSADTQYF. CDR3 sequence (DNA): TGCGCCAGCAGCCAAGAAGGGCAACGGGGGGATTCCGCAGATACGCAGTATTTT.